A selection of T cell receptor beta chains follows, all from one sample in a study of cytomegalovirus exposure and HLA in healthy donors. Profiled with immunoSEQ multiplex PCR; TCRdb holds only in-frame clones, not every one. The sample contains approximately 200,000 clones, over 60% of which appear only once. The sequencing sample was made of PBMCs. These receptors originate from a man aged 25 to 40 in good health and CMV-seropositive. Each CDR3 is given with its conserved first and last residue. A D gene is named only where the DNA matches it firmly. Clone size appears in some rows only: once, few, many, or a class for an expanded clone.

size,V,length,D,J,DNA,CDR3
few,TRBV19,13,TRBD2,TRBJ2-5,TGTGCCAGTAGCCCGGGAGGGGGAGAGACCCAGTACTTC,CASSPGGGETQYF
once,TRBV14,13,-,TRBJ1-6,TGTGCCAGCAGCCAAGCCCAGAATTCACCCCTCCACTTT,CASSQAQNSPLHF
-,TRBV4-2,17,-,TRBJ2-5,TGTGCCAGCAGCCAAGGCTCGGGCGGGCGGGACGGTGAGACCCAGTACTTC,CASSQGSGGRDGETQYF
-,TRBV7-9,12,-,TRBJ2-7,TGTTCCAGCGCCCCAGGGGTTTACGAGCAGTACTTC,CSSAPGVYEQYF
-,TRBV6-5,14,-,TRBJ2-3,TGTGCCAGCTCTCAGCAGGGCCCCTCAGATACGCAGTATTTT,CASSQQGPSDTQYF
-,TRBV10-2,15,TRBD1,TRBJ2-7,TGCGCCAGCAGTGAGTCCCCAGGGGGCAGGGGCGAGCAGTACTTC,CASSESPGGRGEQYF
-,TRBV5-4,20,TRBD2,TRBJ2-6,TGTGCCAGCACCCCCCTTCGGGCTAGCGGGGGCGTCTCTGGGGCCAACGTCCTGACTTTC,CASTPLRASGGVSGANVLTF
-,TRBV10-3,14,-,TRBJ1-5,TGTGCCGCCCAATCACCGGGGGTCAATCAGCCCCAGCATTTT,CAAQSPGVNQPQHF
-,TRBV18,13,-,TRBJ1-2,TGTGCCAGCTCACCTCATCCGGGGGAGGGCTACACCTTC,CASSPHPGEGYTF
-,TRBV10-3,13,-,TRBJ2-5,TGTGCCATCAGTGACGGACTGCGGGAGACCCAGTACTTC,CAISDGLRETQYF
-,TRBV5-6,12,-,TRBJ2-7,TGTGCCAGCAGCTTGGGGGGGCGCGAGCAGTACTTC,CASSLGGREQYF
-,TRBV25-1,15,TRBD2,TRBJ2-7,TGTGCCAGCAGTGAAAGGACTAGCGGCGCTGAGAGGCAGTACTTC,CASSERTSGAERQYF
-,TRBV28,16,TRBD1,TRBJ1-6,TGTGCCAGCAGTTTGGTGGCAGGGGGCTATAATTCACCCCTCCACTTT,CASSLVAGGYNSPLHF
-,TRBV2,14,TRBD1,TRBJ1-2,TGTGCCAGCAGGCTGGGACAGGGGGACTATGGCTACACCTTC,CASRLGQGDYGYTF
-,TRBV7-9,11,-,TRBJ2-1,TGTGCCAGCAGCCTGGACTATGAGCAGTTCTTC,CASSLDYEQFF
-,TRBV27,14,-,TRBJ2-3,TGTGCCAGCAGGCGGGACCGGGCCACAGATACGCAGTATTTT,CASRRDRATDTQYF
-,TRBV4-1,15,-,TRBJ2-1,TGCGCCAGCAGCCAGGGTGAGGCGAGTTTCTATGAGCAGTTCTTC,CASSQGEASFYEQFF
once,TRBV30,15,TRBD1,TRBJ2-5,TGTGCCTGGGGATCCGGACAGGGGGCGCCTGAGACCCAGTACTTC,CAWGSGQGAPETQYF
-,TRBV28,15,TRBD2,TRBJ2-1,TGTGCCAGCAGTTTTAGCGGGAGCCGAGAGGATGAGCAGTTCTTC,CASSFSGSREDEQFF
-,TRBV5-1,15,TRBD1,TRBJ2-5,TGCGCCAGCAGCGCAACCGGGACAGGCCAAGAGACCCAGTACTTC,CASSATGTGQETQYF
-,TRBV5-1,17,TRBD2,TRBJ2-3,TGCGCCAGCAGCTTTCCCCGGACTAGCGGGGGAGCGGGGAGGCAGTATTTT,CASSFPRTSGGAGRQYF
few,TRBV9,14,-,TRBJ1-1,TGTGCCAGCAGCTCCCAGGGATCGTTCACTGAAGCTTTCTTT,CASSSQGSFTEAFF
few,TRBV7-3,13,-,TRBJ2-2,TGTGCCAGCAGTTACGGGGTTGTCGGGGAGCTGTTTTTT,CASSYGVVGELFF
-,TRBV13,13,-,TRBJ2-1,TGTGCCAGCCAGATGCGACAGGCGAATGAGCAGTTCTTC,CASQMRQANEQFF
-,TRBV12-5,14,-,TRBJ1-1,TGTGCTAGTGGTTTGTCGGGAGAGGGCACTGAAGCTTTCTTT,CASGLSGEGTEAFF
-,TRBV5-6,14,-,TRBJ1-2,TGTGCCAGCAGCTTGAGGGGCCCGTCCTATGGCTACACCTTC,CASSLRGPSYGYTF
-,TRBV7-2,15,-,TRBJ1-5,TGTGCCAGCAGCTTAGGATCTGGGGGAGGGCAGCCCCAGCATTTT,CASSLGSGGGQPQHF
few,TRBV6-1,14,-,TRBJ2-5,TGTGCCAGCAGATTCCCCGGCGGCCAAGAGACCCAGTACTTC,CASRFPGGQETQYF
-,TRBV7-2,14,-,TRBJ2-7,TGTGCCAGCAGCCGGGGGGCCTCCAACTACGAGCAGTACTTC,CASSRGASNYEQYF
-,TRBV4-3,16,-,TRBJ1-2,TGCGCCAGCAGCCAAGATGCGACAGGCCGGTCGGGGGGCTACACCTTC,CASSQDATGRSGGYTF
-,TRBV7-9,15,TRBD1,TRBJ2-5,TGTGCCAGCAGCTTACCCGGACAGGGGGGAGAGACCCAGTACTTC,CASSLPGQGGETQYF
few,TRBV5-1,14,-,TRBJ1-4,TGCGCCAGCAGCGCCACAGCAACTAATGAAAAACTGTTTTTT,CASSATATNEKLFF
-,TRBV2,12,-,TRBJ1-2,TGTGCCAGCAGTCGGGCTAACTATGGCTACACCTTC,CASSRANYGYTF
once,TRBV7-2,13,-,TRBJ2-3,TGTGCCAGCAGCGGGAGAGGCACAGATACGCAGTATTTT,CASSGRGTDTQYF
few,TRBV21-1,14,-,TRBJ2-7,TGTGCCAGCAGCACCCGGGACACTGACTACGAGCAGTACTTC,CASSTRDTDYEQYF
-,TRBV27,15,-,TRBJ1-5,TGTGCCAGCAGGGCGGGACGGGCTTTCAATCAGCCCCAGCATTTT,CASRAGRAFNQPQHF
-,TRBV13,19,TRBD2,TRBJ2-1,TGTGCCAGCAGCAGCTTCGTTTGGCCTAGCGGGAGGGCGGGCCCTAAGCAGTTCTTC,CASSSFVWPSGRAGPKQFF
-,TRBV28,13,TRBD1,TRBJ1-1,TGTGCCAGCAGTTTCCGGACAGGGCATGAAGCTTTCTTT,CASSFRTGHEAFF
-,TRBV6-1,16,-,TRBJ1-5,TGTGCCAGCAGTGAAACCCCTGGACAAATGTTAGGGCCCCAGCATTTT,CASSETPGQMLGPQHF
-,TRBV5-3,14,-,TRBJ1-5,TGTGCCAGAAGGGGGGCTGGTAACAATCAGCCCCAGCATTTT,CARRGAGNNQPQHF
-,TRBV10-3,12,-,TRBJ2-3,TGTGCCAGCCGAGGCCCAGAAGATACGCAGTATTTT,CASRGPEDTQYF
-,TRBV5-7,15,TRBD2,TRBJ2-1,TGTGCCAGCAGCTGGGGACTAGCGGGAGAGAATGAGCAGTTCTTC,CASSWGLAGENEQFF
-,TRBV15,16,TRBD1,TRBJ1-5,TGTGCCACCAGCTCCTGGACAGGGCCTTCCAATCAGCCCCAGCATTTT,CATSSWTGPSNQPQHF
-,TRBV5-1,14,-,TRBJ2-7,TGCGCCAGCAGACTCGCGGCAGGGGACTACGAGCAGTACTTC,CASRLAAGDYEQYF
-,TRBV2,14,-,TRBJ1-1,TGTGCCAGCCCCAGGGGTGTCATGAACACTGAAGCTTTCTTT,CASPRGVMNTEAFF
-,TRBV7-3,14,-,TRBJ1-6,TGTGCCAGCAGCTTAAGGCGGCAGGGCTCACCCCTCCACTTT,CASSLRRQGSPLHF
-,TRBV6-6,15,-,TRBJ1-1,TGTGCCAGCGGGCGGACCAAGGGGTTGAACACTGAAGCTTTCTTT,CASGRTKGLNTEAFF
-,TRBV30,15,TRBD2,TRBJ2-5,TGTGCCTGGAGCCTTTCTAGCGGGAGCATGGAGACCCAGTACTTC,CAWSLSSGSMETQYF
-,TRBV11-3,15,TRBD1,TRBJ2-7,TGTGCCAGCAGCCGAGGACAGGGCAGCTCCTACGAGCAGTACTTC,CASSRGQGSSYEQYF
few,TRBV7-9,13,TRBD1,TRBJ1-1,TGTGCCAGCAGCCCCGGGGGACAGACTGAAGCTTTCTTT,CASSPGGQTEAFF
-,TRBV7-2,13,-,TRBJ2-1,TGTGCCAGCAGCTTAATGGGGAGCAATGAGCAGTTCTTC,CASSLMGSNEQFF
-,TRBV4-3,17,TRBD2,TRBJ2-7,TGCGCCAGCAGCCAAGATAGGACTAGCGGGCTGACCTACGAGCAGTACTTC,CASSQDRTSGLTYEQYF
-,TRBV14,13,-,TRBJ2-5,TGTGCCAGCAGCCAAGGGAGGTACAAGACCCAGTACTTC,CASSQGRYKTQYF
few,TRBV20-1,11,-,TRBJ2-1,TGCAGTGCCCAAAGCAGGTCAGAGCAGTTCTTC,CSAQSRSEQFF
-,TRBV28,16,-,TRBJ2-2,TGTGCCAGCAGAGCCGAGGGAGGGGGGAGCACCGGGGAGCTGTTTTTT,CASRAEGGGSTGELFF
-,TRBV7-2,15,TRBD2,TRBJ2-3,TGTGCCAGCAGGATAGCGGGAGGGCCAACAGATACGCAGTATTTT,CASRIAGGPTDTQYF
-,TRBV29-1,13,-,TRBJ1-1,TGCAGCGTTGACGGGATTTTGGACACTGAAGCTTTCTTT,CSVDGILDTEAFF
-,TRBV18,13,-,TRBJ1-5,TGTGCCAGCTCACCGACAGGAGATCAGCCCCAGCATTTT,CASSPTGDQPQHF
-,TRBV19,15,TRBD2,TRBJ2-1,TGTGCCAGTACCCTCAGAGGGCTAGCGGCCAATGAGCAGTTCTTC,CASTLRGLAANEQFF
-,TRBV5-1,15,TRBD1,TRBJ2-2,TGCGCCAGCAGTCATGGACAGGGCGACACCGGGGAGCTGCTTTTT,CASSHGQGDTGELLF